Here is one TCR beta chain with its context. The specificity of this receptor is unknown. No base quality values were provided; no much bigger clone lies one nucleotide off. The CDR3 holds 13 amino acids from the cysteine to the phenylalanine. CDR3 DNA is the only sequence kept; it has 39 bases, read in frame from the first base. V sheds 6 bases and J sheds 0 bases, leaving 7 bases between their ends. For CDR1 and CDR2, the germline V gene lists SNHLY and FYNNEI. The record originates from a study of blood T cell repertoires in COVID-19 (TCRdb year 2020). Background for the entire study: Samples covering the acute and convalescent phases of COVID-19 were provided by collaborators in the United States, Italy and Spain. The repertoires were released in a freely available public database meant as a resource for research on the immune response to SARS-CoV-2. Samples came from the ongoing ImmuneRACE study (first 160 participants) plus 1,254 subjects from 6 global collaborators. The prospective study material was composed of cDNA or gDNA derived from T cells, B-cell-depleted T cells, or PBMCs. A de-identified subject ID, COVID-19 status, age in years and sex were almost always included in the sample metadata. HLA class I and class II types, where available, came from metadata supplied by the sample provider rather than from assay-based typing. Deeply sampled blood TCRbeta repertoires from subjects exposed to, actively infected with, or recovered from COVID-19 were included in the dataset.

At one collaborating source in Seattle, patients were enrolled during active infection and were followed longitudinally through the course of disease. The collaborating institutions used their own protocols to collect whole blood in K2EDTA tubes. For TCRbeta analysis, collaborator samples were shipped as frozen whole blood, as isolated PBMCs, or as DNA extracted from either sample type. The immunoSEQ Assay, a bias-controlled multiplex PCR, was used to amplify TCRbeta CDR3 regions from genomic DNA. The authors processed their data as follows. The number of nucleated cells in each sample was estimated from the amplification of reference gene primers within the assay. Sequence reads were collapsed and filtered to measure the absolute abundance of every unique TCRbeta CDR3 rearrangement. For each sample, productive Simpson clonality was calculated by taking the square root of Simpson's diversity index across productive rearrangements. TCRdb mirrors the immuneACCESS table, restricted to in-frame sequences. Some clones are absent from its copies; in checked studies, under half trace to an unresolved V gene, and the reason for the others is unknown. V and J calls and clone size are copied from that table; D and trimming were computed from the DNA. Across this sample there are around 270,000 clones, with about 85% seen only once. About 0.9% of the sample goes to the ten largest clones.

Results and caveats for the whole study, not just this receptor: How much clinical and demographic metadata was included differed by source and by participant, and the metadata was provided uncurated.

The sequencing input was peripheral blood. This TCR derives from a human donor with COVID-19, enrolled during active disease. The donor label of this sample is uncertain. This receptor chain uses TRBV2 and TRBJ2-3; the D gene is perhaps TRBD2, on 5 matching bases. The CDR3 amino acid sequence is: CASRTTSTDTQYF. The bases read TGTGCCAGCAGGACTACTAGCACAGATACGCAGTATTTT.